This entry features one T cell receptor beta chain sequence. The target antigen is unknown. Germline V lookup: CDR1 SQVTM, CDR2 ANQGSEA. The trim removed 6 bases at V and 6 bases at J, leaving 2 bases unmatched. The CDR3 is 11 amino acids. These data come from a study of cytomegalovirus exposure and HLA in healthy donors. About the study: The approximately 110 validation repertoires used a platform that matched the one used for the roughly 650 first-cohort repertoires, as a later analysis reported. General study points: Rarity characterized most TCR sequences, yet some public TCRs appeared in many donors. Cytomegalovirus status was reportedly diagnosed by the classifier with high sensitivity and specificity.

Data came from immunoSEQ multiplex PCR; TCRdb stores just in-frame clones and leaves some out. The repertoire consists of approximately 180,000 clones, with around nine tenths occurring once and the leading ten covering approximately 2.4%. The TCR comes from a man aged 18 to 29 in good health and CMV-seropositive. Material: PBMCs. This rearrangement joins TRBV29-1 to TRBJ2-7; 10 bases are shared with TRBD1. Here the CDR3 DNA reads TGCAGCGTGGGACAGGGGCTCGAGCAGTACTTC. Translating gives CSVGQGLEQYF.